This T cell receptor (beta chain) was sequenced in a study of immune evolution from preneoplasia to lung adenocarcinoma. Study-wide findings and caveats: From normal lung to invasive adenocarcinoma, top clone frequencies appeared to decrease. Later-stage lesions seemingly showed higher T cell density and diversity than normal lung. Compared with EGFR-mutant or double wild-type lesions, KRAS-mutant nodules were more clonal.

Histologic diagnosis was independently verified by two lung pathologists. The method was immunoSEQ multiplex PCR; TCRdb's version includes in-frame clones alone and lacks a portion of them. The data hold some 5,500 clones, with approximately 83% observed a single time. In the case of this clone: What it recognizes is unknown.

The origin of this receptor is a person aged 50-69 years with lung adenocarcinoma. Sequenced sample: FFPE invasive lung adenocarcinoma tissue.

CDR3 sequence (DNA): TGTGCCAGCAGTGAAGTCCACGAGCAGTACTTC. Translation gives CASSEVHEQYF. The chain has TRBV2 and TRBJ2-7; D not resolved. V was pared by 1 base and J by 5 bases, with 3 bases between. The CDR3 runs to 11 residues. Germline CDR1 and CDR2: SNHLY and FYNNEI.